The 28 T cell receptor beta chains given below trace back to one sample, sequenced in a study of read filtering for tumor transcriptome and immune sequencing. Molecular barcoded adaptors covering alpha/delta and beta/gamma chains were used on 400 ng RNA. MiXCR, applied by TCRdb to the reads, yields one record per CDR3 protein. The sample contains 100,000 to 150,000 distinct CDR3 sequences, roughly an eighth of which appear only once. Material for sequencing was a population of CD138-negative cells sorted from bone marrow. Source of these receptors: a donor at least 40 years old with multiple myeloma.

Points on this clonotype: This sequence is one base from a far larger clone and is likely a read error. This chain uses TRBV7-2 with TRBJ2-1; D ambiguous. The CDR3 length is 13 residues. In germline, CDR1 is SGHTA, CDR2 FQGNSA. The V gene lost 4 bases and the J gene lost 10 bases, with 14 bases spanning the gap. The CDR3: CASSSGYSGEQFF. DNA for the CDR3: TGTGCCAGCAGCTCAGGATACTCTGGAGAGCAGTTCTTC.

The chain joins TRBV20-1 to TRBJ2-1; D unresolved. Deletions cut 0 bases from V and 8 bases from J, with 17 bases between. Germline lookup yields CDR1 DFQATT and CDR2 SNEGSKA (reference sequence). The CDR3 has 15 residues. CDR3 residues: CSARDEAVRNDEQFF. The DNA for the CDR3 is TGCAGTGCTAGAGATGAGGCTGTTCGCAACGATGAGCAGTTCTTC.

In this sample, this clonotype turned up many times. The V gene is TRBV27, the J gene TRBJ2-6; perhaps TRBD2 as D (6 bases). This CDR3 has 16 amino acids. V lost 3 bases, J lost 0 bases, and 9 bases lay in between. CDR1 is MNHEY, CDR2 SMNVEV, per germline (reference sequence). The CDR3 bases are TGTGCCAGCAGTTTCGGGAGTATCTCTGGGGCCAACGTCCTGACTTTC. It translates to CASSFGSISGANVLTF.

Remarks on this clonotype: Relative to the germline gene, one junction end is altered; a read error may explain this. The gene calls are TRBV20-1 and TRBJ1-1; tentative D call: TRBD1 (6 bases). From germline, CDR1 is DFQATT and CDR2 SNEGSKA (reference sequence). The CDR3 runs 15 residues. CDR3 bases: TGCATTGCTAGATCGGACAGCCCCATGGACACTGAAGCTTTCTTT. Residues: CIARSDSPMDTEAFF.

This clonotype was recorded a few times. The chain combines TRBV20-1 with TRBJ1-1, with D unresolved. CDR1 DFQATT and CDR2 SNEGSKA come from the germline V gene (reference sequence). The V and J ends lost 3 bases and 0 bases respectively, with 2 bases between them. The CDR3 length is 11 residues. The CDR3 protein is CSARLNTEAFF. The DNA of the CDR3 is TGCAGTGCTAGGTTGAACACTGAAGCTTTCTTT.

This clonotype was picked up many times. At one end the junction does not follow the germline gene, possibly because of a read error. The chain joins TRBV6-4 to TRBJ2-1; D is possibly TRBD2 (6 bases). This CDR3 is built from 13 residues. Per the germline V gene, CDR1 is MRHNA and CDR2 is SNTAGT. As DNA, the CDR3 is TGTGCCAGCAGTGGAAACGGACTAAATGAGCGGTTCTTC. Its protein product is CASSGNGLNERFF.

This clonotype was picked up many times. The chain couples TRBV7-8 to TRBJ2-5; D remains unclear. The CDR3 is 13 residues long. Looked up from germline, CDR1 is SGHVS and CDR2 is FQNEAQ. V dropped 5 bases and J dropped 3 bases, with 10 bases sitting between them. The CDR3 DNA reads TGTGCCAGCAGCCTACCTGGGGAAGAGACCCAGTACTTC. This gives the protein CASSLPGEETQYF. Drawing the rest from reference TRBV7-8 and TRBJ2-5, the complete variable domain is GAGVSQSPRYKVAKRGQDVALRCDPISGHVSLFWYQQALGQGPEFLTYFQNEAQLDKSGLPSDRFFAERPEGSVSTLKIQRTQQEDSAVYLCASSLPGEETQYFGPGTRLLVL.

The table lists this clonotype with many counts. The genes are TRBV13 and TRBJ2-1; 8 bases agree with TRBD2. The CDR3 runs to 16 residues. CDR1 and CDR2 from the germline V gene are PRHDT and FYEKMQ (reference sequence). The V and J ends lost 4 bases and 8 bases, in that order; junction bases with no gene match: 13. CDR3 in DNA: TGTGCCAGCAGCTCCCAGAGAAGCGGGAGTGTCGATGAGCAGTTCTTC. As protein: CASSSQRSGSVDEQFF.

There are many counts of this clonotype. V and J are TRBV12-3 or TRBV12-4 and TRBJ1-4; D not certain. The V end was cut by 6 bases, the J end by 4 bases, with 12 bases between. The CDR3 has 14 amino acids. The CDR3 sequence: CASRKGTVNEKLFF. The CDR3 nucleotides read TGTGCCAGCAGGAAGGGAACAGTTAATGAAAAACTGTTTTTT.

This clonotype was found a few times. The chain has TRBV10-3 and TRBJ2-7, with TRBD1 as a possible D gene (6 bases). The CDR3 sequence is 13 residues long. Deletions cut 7 bases from V and 3 bases from J, with 13 bases between. Germline V lookup: CDR1 ENHRY, CDR2 SYGVKD. CDR3 protein: CAIKGTTNYEQYF. For the CDR3, the DNA is TGTGCCATCAAGGGGACAACCAACTACGAGCAGTACTTC.

The V and J genes are TRBV28 and TRBJ2-5, with D possibly matching TRBD2 (6 bases). Trimming stripped 7 bases from V and 1 base from J, with 16 bases between. The length of the CDR3 is 15 residues. The germline gives CDR1 MDHEN, CDR2 SYDVKM. The chain's CDR3 is CASTSLLGGQETQYF. DNA of the CDR3: TGTGCCAGCACGTCTCTGCTGGGAGGCCAAGAGACCCAGTACTTC. The full variable domain, rest sourced from reference TRBV28 and TRBJ2-5, is DVKVTQSSRYLVKRTGEKVFLECVQDMDHENMFWYRQDPGLGLRLIYFSYDVKMKEKGDIPEGYSVSREKKERFSLILESASTNQTSMYLCASTSLLGGQETQYFGPGTRLLVL.

This chain connects TRBV7-9 to TRBJ2-7; D ambiguous. Looked up from germline, CDR1 is SEHNR and CDR2 is FQNEAQ (reference sequence). The CDR3 contains 11 residues. V lost 5 bases, J lost 2 bases, and 4 bases lay in between. CDR3 nucleotides: TGTGCCAGCAGCGCGGCCTACGAGCAGTACTTC. Its translation: CASSAAYEQYF.

This clonotype has a handful of counts. One base away lies a much larger clone, so this may be a sequencing read error. The genes are TRBV7-9 and TRBJ2-7, with 8 bases identical to TRBD2. The CDR3 contains 16 residues. CDR1 SEHNR and CDR2 FQNEAQ come from the germline V gene (reference sequence). The CDR3 region is CGSSFSSLSGRYEQYF. CDR3 DNA sequence: TGTGGCAGCAGCTTTTCGAGCTTGAGCGGGAGATACGAGCAGTACTTC. The entire variable domain, with the rest obtained from reference TRBV7-9 and TRBJ2-7, is as follows: DTGVSQNPRHKITKRGQNVTFRCDPISEHNRLYWYRQTLGQGPEFLTYFQNEAQLEKSRLLSDRFSAERPKGSFSTLEIQRTEQGDSAMYLCGSSFSSLSGRYEQYFGPGTRLTVT.

Notes on this clonotype: Possible read error: a much larger clone is one base away. CDR3 in amino acids: CASSDDSYEQYF. In DNA form, the CDR3 reads TGTGCCAGCAGCGACGACAGCTACGAGCAGTACTTC. The V call is TRBV7-9, the J call TRBJ2-7, with D possibly TRBD1 on 5 matching bases. Germline assignment: CDR1 SEHNR and CDR2 FQNEAQ (reference sequence). The CDR3 has 12 residues. V was pared by 5 bases and J by 3 bases, with 8 bases between.

This clonotype was counted ten times or more. This rearrangement joins TRBV20-1 to TRBJ1-5, with 9 nucleotides matching TRBD1. The CDR3 consists of 15 residues. Germline-derived CDR1 and CDR2 are DFQATT and SNEGSKA (reference sequence). V was pared by 0 bases and J by 2 bases, with 2 bases of the junction left unmatched. In nucleotides, the CDR3 is TGCAGTGCTAGAGAACAGGGGGCCGGCAATCAGCCCCAGCATTTT. As protein: CSAREQGAGNQPQHF.

The sample holds many counts of this clonotype. The chain has TRBV29-1 and TRBJ1-3, with a tentative D call TRBD1 (5 bases). CDR1 is SQVTM, CDR2 ANQGSEA, per germline. Between the trimmed V and J ends, which lost 1 base and 3 bases, there was a span of 10 bases. CDR3 length equals 14 residues. The CDR3 sequence: CSVEGGVYGNTIYF. Written as DNA, the CDR3 is TGCAGCGTTGAAGGGGGCGTTTATGGAAACACCATATATTTT.

In this sample, this clonotype turned up many times. Here the CDR3 DNA reads TGCAGTGCTGATTCCGGGACAGAGGTCTGGGAGCAGTACTTC. Protein product: CSADSGTEVWEQYF. The chain recombines TRBV20-1 with TRBJ2-7, with 7 nucleotides matching TRBD1. CDR3 size: 14 residues. V lost 5 bases and J lost 7; bases outside the gene matches: 14. The germline gives CDR1 DFQATT, CDR2 SNEGSKA (reference sequence).

V gene TRBV19 combines with J gene TRBJ2-5; no clear D gene. Trimming removed 6 bases at V and 4 bases at J, with 12 bases between. Germline V lookup: CDR1 LNHDA, CDR2 SQIVND (reference sequence). The CDR3 spans 13 residues. CDR3 loop: CASSPPARETQYF. The DNA for the CDR3 is TGTGCCAGTAGCCCACCTGCGCGAGAGACCCAGTACTTC.

The sample holds many counts of this clonotype. The rearrangement uses TRBV9 and TRBJ2-1; D remains unclear. Trimming left V 4 bases short and J 8 bases short, with 16 bases between. There are 14 residues in the CDR3. Germline-derived CDR1 and CDR2 are SGDLS and YYNGEE. CDR3 bases: TGTGCCAGCAGCCCCCGCCCCTTGGACGATGAGCAGTTCTTC. Its protein product is CASSPRPLDDEQFF.

In regard to this clonotype: With a much larger clone just one base away, this may be a read error. The V gene is TRBV19, the J gene TRBJ2-1, with 8 nucleotides matching TRBD2. The CDR3 consists of 15 residues. Germline CDR1 reads LNHDA; CDR2 reads SQIVND (reference sequence). DNA of the CDR3: TGTGCCAGTAGAATGCGGGAGGACTCCTACAATGAGCAGCTCTTC. It yields the protein CASRMREDSYNEQLF. Supplemented by reference TRBV19 and TRBJ2-1, the full variable domain reads DGGITQSPKYLFRKEGQNVTLSCEQNLNHDAMYWYRQDPGQGLRLIYYSQIVNDFQKGDIAEGYSVSREKKESFPLTVTSAQKNPTAFYLCASRMREDSYNEQLFGPGTRLTVL.

Ten or more counts support this clonotype. CDR3 loop: CASGLVSDGGRRGHEQFF. The CDR3 nucleotides read TGTGCTAGTGGTTTGGTATCCGATGGCGGGAGAAGAGGCCATGAGCAGTTCTTC. V gene TRBV12-5 combines with J gene TRBJ2-1; 7 bases are a match to TRBD2. The CDR3 has 18 amino acids. Germline CDR1 reads LGHNT; CDR2 reads FRNRAP. Trimming took 0 bases from V and 8 from J; bases not matched to a gene: 16.

This clonotype came up many times. V usage is TRBV20-1 and J usage is TRBJ2-7; weak D call: TRBD2 (5 bases). Per the germline V gene, CDR1 is DFQATT and CDR2 is SNEGSKA (reference sequence). Between the trimmed V and J ends, which lost 3 bases and 3 bases, there was a span of 15 bases. The CDR3 extends over 14 amino acids. The CDR3 coding sequence is TGCAGTGCTAGCGGAGGCGGAGACATCTACGAGCAGTACTTC. This sequence encodes CSASGGGDIYEQYF.

This clonotype was found many times. The chain has TRBV12-3 or TRBV12-4 and TRBJ2-1, with 10 bases identical to TRBD2. The CDR3 sequence is 15 residues long. V lost 7 bases and J lost 5; bases outside the gene matches: 8. The CDR3 protein is CASTLTSGIDNEQFF. As DNA, the CDR3 is TGTGCCAGCACCCTTACTAGCGGGATCGACAATGAGCAGTTCTTC.

Concerning this clonotype: It may be a read error: a sequence one base away is much more abundant. The chain carries TRBV19 and TRBJ2-1; a possible D gene is TRBD2 (6 bases). Trimming took off 3 bases at V and 5 bases at J, with 14 bases between the two ends. The CDR3 is 15 amino acids. Germline V gene data show CDR1 as LNHDA and CDR2 as SQIVND (reference sequence). The CDR3 bases are TGTGCCAGTAGTATGGCGGGGTCGCCCAACAATGAGCAGTTCTTC. Its protein is CASSMAGSPNNEQFF. The full variable domain, in which reference TRBV19 and TRBJ2-1 provide the parts outside the CDR3, is DGGITQSPKYLFRKEGQNVTLSCEQNLNHDAMYWYRQDPGQGLRLIYYSQIVNDFQKGDIAEGYSVSREKKESFPLTVTSAQKNPTAFYLCASSMAGSPNNEQFFGPGTRLTVL.

This clonotype was recorded at least ten times. V usage is TRBV6-5 and J usage is TRBJ2-7; a possible D gene is TRBD2 (6 bases). V was clipped by 7 bases and J by 7 bases, with 20 bases between them. The germline V gene has CDR1 MNHEY and CDR2 SVGAGI. This CDR3 has 14 amino acids. The CDR3 DNA reads as TGTGCCAGCACCCAGGGAGGAACGATTGGGGAGCAGTACTTC. Protein sequence: CASTQGGTIGEQYF.

Ten or more counts support this clonotype. The rearrangement joins TRBV4-3 to TRBJ2-7, with 7 bases identical to TRBD2. The J segment lost 2 bases and the V segment lost 3 bases, leaving 7 bases of the junction unmatched. The CDR3 sequence is 15 residues long. CDR1 and CDR2 from the germline V gene are LGHNA and YSLEER. The CDR3 DNA is TGCGCCAGCAGCCATATACCTAGCGGTCCCTACGAGCAGTACTTC. This gives the protein CASSHIPSGPYEQYF.

This clonotype was observed at least ten times. The J gene is TRBJ2-5, the V gene TRBV2; no clear D. Trimming shortened V by 4 bases and J by 0 bases, and 6 bases separated the two germline ends. Germline V CDR1 and CDR2: SNHLY, FYNNEI. The CDR3 is 13 residues long. This CDR3 reads CASSVSYQETQYF. Here the CDR3 DNA reads TGTGCCAGCAGTGTCAGTTACCAAGAGACCCAGTACTTC.

This clonotype came up many times. The rearrangement joins TRBV7-3 to TRBJ1-4, with a tentative D call TRBD1 (6 bases). Trimming stripped 5 bases from V and 0 bases from J, with 13 bases between. The CDR3 contains 16 residues. Germline assignment: CDR1 SGHTA and CDR2 FQGTGA. In DNA form, the CDR3 reads TGTGCCAGCAGCATCAGACAGGCTTCAACTAATGAAAAACTGTTTTTT. It encodes CASSIRQASTNEKLFF.